The 16 T cell receptor beta chains below were found in one sample sequenced in a study of beta chain features in type 1 diabetes. Study-wide points: There was a moderate but significant shortening of TCRB CDR3s in all four CD4+ subsets of Type 1 diabetes patients.

All of the isolated RNA was reverse transcribed, so expressed TCRB transcripts were sequenced. The assay was immunoSEQ multiplex PCR, and TCRdb's table has in-frame clones only and misses some. The sample has more than 250,000 clones, about 15% seen once. No antigens are known for them. Material: naive CD4+ T cells from blood. Receptors originate from a young man with type 1 diabetes.

V usage is TRBV4-3 and J usage is TRBJ2-7; 10 bases agree with TRBD1. The J segment lost 4 bases and the V segment lost 1 base, leaving 7 bases of the junction unmatched. Germline loops: CDR1 LGHNA, CDR2 YSLEER. The CDR3 is 16 amino acids. The CDR3 protein is CASSQGWGQGMYEQYF. CDR3 nucleotide sequence: TGCGCCAGCAGCCAAGGTTGGGGACAGGGGATGTACGAGCAGTACTTC.

The table lists this clone with a few counts. The chain uses TRBV7-2 and TRBJ2-5; TRBD2 matches 8 bases. Germline CDR1 reads SGHTA; CDR2 reads FQGNSA. The CDR3 is made up of 14 amino acids. V shed 5 bases and J 4 bases; nucleotides not matched to a gene: 6. CDR3 region: CASSPDGGGETQYF. CDR3 in DNA: TGTGCCAGCAGCCCAGACGGGGGGGGAGAGACCCAGTACTTC. Full variable domain (outside the CDR3, taken from reference TRBV7-2 and TRBJ2-5): GAGVSQSPSNKVTEKGKDVELRCDPISGHTALYWYRQSLGQGLEFLIYFQGNSAPDKSGLPSDRFSAERTGGSVSTLTIQRTQQEDSAVYLCASSPDGGGETQYFGPGTRLLVL.

The gene calls are TRBV18 and TRBJ2-5; TRBD1 aligns across 9 bases. This CDR3 comprises 15 residues. Losses at the gene ends were 1 base for V and 5 bases for J; bases not matched to a gene: 5. CDR1 and CDR2 (germline): KGHSH, LQKENI. The CDR3 region is CASSPLPGQGETQYF. The CDR3, as DNA: TGTGCCAGCTCACCACTTCCGGGACAGGGTGAGACCCAGTACTTC.

The chain carries TRBV11-2 and TRBJ2-5; 7 bases line up with TRBD2. Germline CDR1 reads SGHAT; CDR2 reads FQNNGV. This CDR3 has 16 residues. The J segment lost 2 bases and the V segment lost 5 bases, leaving 11 bases of the junction unmatched. In DNA form, the CDR3 reads TGTGCCAGCAGCCGTTTATCAGCGGGAATTCAAGAGACCCAGTACTTC. Its translation is CASSRLSAGIQETQYF.

The chain carries TRBV19 and TRBJ1-5, with D uncertain. Trimming took 10 bases from V and 7 from J, leaving 5 bases between them. The CDR3 covers 9 residues. CDR1 is LNHDA, CDR2 SQIVND, per germline (reference sequence). CDR3 in amino acids: CAKEQPQHF. CDR3 sequence (DNA): TGTGCCAAAGAGCAGCCCCAGCATTTT.

This clone has a handful of counts. J is TRBJ2-7 and V is TRBV6-1, with 9 bases identical to TRBD1. Germline-derived CDR1 and CDR2 are MNHNS and SASEGT. This CDR3 has 14 residues. J gave up 5 bases and V 2 bases, and 4 bases lay outside the gene matches. CDR3 loop: CASSERQGVDEQYF. The CDR3 coding sequence is TGTGCCAGCAGTGAACGACAGGGGGTGGACGAGCAGTACTTC.

The chain links TRBV4-3 to TRBJ1-5; D gene ambiguous. The length of the CDR3 is 14 residues. The germline CDR1 and CDR2 sequences are LGHNA and YSLEER. Trimming took 0 bases from V and 9 from J, leaving 12 bases between them. CDR3 nucleotide sequence: TGCGCCAGCAGCCAAGAGGCAGGCGTCGCGCCCCAGCATTTT. Translation gives CASSQEAGVAPQHF.

This clone has only a few counts. This sequence joins TRBV5-4 and TRBJ2-3; the D gene is possibly TRBD2 (6 bases). CDR1 is SGHNT, CDR2 YYREEE, per germline (reference sequence). This CDR3 spans 16 amino acids. The germline V and J ends were trimmed by 4 bases and 0 bases, with 15 bases remaining between them. The CDR3: CASSPTTRRSTDTQYF. CDR3 DNA sequence: TGTGCCAGCAGCCCTACGACTAGACGGAGCACAGATACGCAGTATTTT.

Only a few counts were recorded for this clone. This chain connects TRBV18 to TRBJ1-5; 7 bases agree with TRBD1. The germline V gene has CDR1 KGHSH and CDR2 LQKENI. This CDR3 region has 16 residues. V was clipped by 3 bases and J by 7 bases; unmatched bases: 12. The CDR3 protein is CASSPQGVRGGQPQHF. CDR3 sequence (DNA): TGTGCCAGCTCACCCCAGGGGGTCAGGGGAGGCCAGCCCCAGCATTTT.

This clone was counted only a few times. The chain joins TRBV25-1 to TRBJ1-2; D perhaps matches TRBD1 (6 bases). In germline, CDR1 is MGHDK, CDR2 SYGVNS. Deletions cut 3 bases from V and 5 bases from J, with 16 bases between. CDR3 length equals 15 residues. The CDR3 is CASSDRQADLYGYTF. The CDR3, as DNA: TGTGCCAGCAGTGACCGACAGGCGGATCTTTATGGCTACACCTTC.

The rearrangement links TRBV6-5 to TRBJ2-6; D is undetermined. Per the germline V gene, CDR1 is MNHEY and CDR2 is SVGAGI. The CDR3 extends over 15 amino acids. Between the trimmed V and J ends, which lost 2 bases and 4 bases, there was a span of 9 bases. This CDR3 reads CASSYGGSGANVLTF. For the CDR3, the DNA is TGTGCCAGCAGTTACGGCGGCTCCGGGGCCAACGTCCTGACTTTC.

The sample holds a few counts of this clone. This CDR3 reads CASSFTTGGYGYTF. CDR3 DNA sequence: TGTGCCAGCAGTTTCACCACAGGGGGCTATGGCTACACCTTC. The chain links TRBV6-5 to TRBJ1-2; TRBD1 agrees at 8 bases. The CDR3 loop spans 14 amino acids. Per the germline V gene, CDR1 is MNHEY and CDR2 is SVGAGI. V shed 4 bases, J shed 4 bases, and the junction held 5 bases outside the gene matches.

This chain uses TRBV4-3 with TRBJ1-2; D ambiguous. Trimming removed 0 bases from V and 8 bases from J, with 10 bases in between. CDR1 is LGHNA, CDR2 YSLEER, per germline. The CDR3 has 13 residues. In DNA form, the CDR3 reads TGCGCCAGCAGCCAAGATCTTTTCGGGGGCTACACCTTC. Translating gives CASSQDLFGGYTF.

This clone was detected only a few times. The rearrangement links TRBV2 to TRBJ2-7; D unclear. The CDR3 sequence is 13 residues long. The germline V and J ends were trimmed by 7 bases and 5 bases, with 15 bases remaining between them. From germline, CDR1 is SNHLY and CDR2 FYNNEI. This chain's CDR3 is CASTESGLDEQYF. In nucleotides, the CDR3 is TGTGCCAGCACCGAGTCGGGTCTCGACGAGCAGTACTTC.

This clone was observed a handful of times. The chain uses TRBV2 and TRBJ2-7, with D unresolved. Looked up from germline, CDR1 is SNHLY and CDR2 is FYNNEI. Trimming removed 6 bases at V and 0 bases at J, with 9 bases between. The CDR3 consists of 13 residues. This CDR3 reads CASSSVVSYEQYF. Here the CDR3 DNA reads TGTGCCAGCAGCAGTGTGGTCTCCTACGAGCAGTACTTC. Looking up the rest from reference TRBV2 and TRBJ2-7 gives the full variable domain: EPEVTQTPSHQVTQMGQEVILRCVPISNHLYFYWYRQILGQKVEFLVSFYNNEISEKSEIFDDQFSVERPDGSNFTLKIRSTKLEDSAMYFCASSSVVSYEQYFGPGTRLTVT.

In its sample, this clone was seen a few times. The CDR3 loop is CASSQGVGTEAFF. The CDR3 DNA reads TGTGCCAGCTCTCAAGGGGTGGGCACTGAAGCTTTCTTT. The J gene is TRBJ1-1, the V gene TRBV18; a weak D match, TRBD1 (5 bases). V lost 6 bases to trimming and J lost 4 bases, with 12 bases between them. The CDR3 has 13 residues. Germline values: CDR1 KGHSH, CDR2 LQKENI.